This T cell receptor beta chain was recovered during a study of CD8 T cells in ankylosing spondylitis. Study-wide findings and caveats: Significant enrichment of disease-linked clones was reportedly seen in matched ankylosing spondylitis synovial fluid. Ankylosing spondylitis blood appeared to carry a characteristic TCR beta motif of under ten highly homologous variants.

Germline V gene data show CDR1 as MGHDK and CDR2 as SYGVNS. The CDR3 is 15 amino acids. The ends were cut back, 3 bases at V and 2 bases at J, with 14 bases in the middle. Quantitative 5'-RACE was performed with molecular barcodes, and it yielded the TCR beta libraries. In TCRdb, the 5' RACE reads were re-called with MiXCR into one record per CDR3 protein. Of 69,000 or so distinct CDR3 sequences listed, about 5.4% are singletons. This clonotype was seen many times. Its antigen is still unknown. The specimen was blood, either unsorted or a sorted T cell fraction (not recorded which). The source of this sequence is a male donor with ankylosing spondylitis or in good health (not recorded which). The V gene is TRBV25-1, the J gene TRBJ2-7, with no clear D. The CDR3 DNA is TGTGCCAGCAGTGACCAGAGCAGGTACCCCTACGAGCAGTACTTC. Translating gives CASSDQSRYPYEQYF.